This entry features one T cell receptor (beta chain) sequence. Here the gene names and germline are mouse. The read stops 1 residue short of the end of the CDR3; the missing end is completed from the germline J gene. The data belong to a study of tissue T cells after allogeneic stem cell transplantation. Time point here: mouse harvest day 14 after allogeneic transplant. Mouse grafts combined 10^7 T-cell-depleted bone marrow cells with 10^6 splenic CD5+ T cells. The CDR3 is 14 residues long. With 4 bases clipped from V and 2 bases from J, the junction kept 5 bases outside the gene matches. Germline V gene lookup returns CDR1 GFQATS and CDR2 STVNSAI. Assay used: immunoSEQ multiplex PCR; TCRdb lists only in-frame clones, some missing. This sample yields around 2,900 clones, of which less than 50% are seen a single time; about 36% belongs to the top ten.

The rearrangement links TRBV20 to TRBJ1-3, with 7 bases identical to TRBD1. Sequenced sample: gut tissue. This TCR was recovered from a female BALB/c mouse given C57BL/6 T cells with graft-versus-host disease after an allogeneic hematopoietic cell transplant. CDR3 amino acids: CGATLQGTGNTLYF. Incomplete CDR3 DNA: TGTGGTGCTACCTTACAGGGGACTGGAAATACGCTCTAT.